This TCR beta chain was profiled in a study of CD8 T cells in Susac syndrome. Study observations and caveats: The study's TCR sequencing and HLA analysis covered a relatively small number of individuals, and the study acknowledged this.

With respect to this clonotype: Its antigen is undetermined.

Reverse transcription used about 0.45 to 1 ug RNA and random hexamers. The TCR beta CDR3 was amplified by immunoSEQ multiplex PCR across 54 Vbeta, 13 Jbeta. TCRdb ran MiXCR on the immunoSEQ multiplex PCR reads and lists one entry per CDR3 protein. The sample includes about 290,000 distinct CDR3 sequences, roughly 85% of them seen just once. Relapsing-remitting disease, either stable or active, was present in the multiple sclerosis controls, who were treatment-naive patients. Bulk CD8+ and CD4+ cells came from magnetic negative isolation; CD8+ TEMRA by FACS. The CDR3 extends over 15 amino acids. Trimming left V 1 base short and J 4 bases short, with 11 bases between. Germline-derived CDR1 and CDR2 are SGHVS and FQNEAQ.

The TCR comes from a human donor with multiple sclerosis. Sequencing was carried out using CD8+ T cells from PBMCs. The rearrangement links TRBV7-8 to TRBJ1-5; D unclear. The CDR3 sequence: CASSLGPVWNQPQHF. In nucleotides, the CDR3 is TGTGCCAGCAGCTTAGGCCCCGTCTGGAATCAGCCCCAGCATTTT.